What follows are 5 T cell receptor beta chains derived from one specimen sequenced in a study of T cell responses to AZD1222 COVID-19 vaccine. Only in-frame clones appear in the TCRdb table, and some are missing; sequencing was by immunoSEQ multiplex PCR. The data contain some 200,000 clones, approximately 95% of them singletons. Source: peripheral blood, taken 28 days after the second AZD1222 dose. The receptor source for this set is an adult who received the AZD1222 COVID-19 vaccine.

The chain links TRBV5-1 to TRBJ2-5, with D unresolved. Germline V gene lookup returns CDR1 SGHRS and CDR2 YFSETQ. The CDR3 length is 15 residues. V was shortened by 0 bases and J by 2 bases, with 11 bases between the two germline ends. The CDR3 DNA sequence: TGCGCCAGCAGCTTGGAAAATGCGGATCAAGAGACCCAGTACTTC. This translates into CASSLENADQETQYF.

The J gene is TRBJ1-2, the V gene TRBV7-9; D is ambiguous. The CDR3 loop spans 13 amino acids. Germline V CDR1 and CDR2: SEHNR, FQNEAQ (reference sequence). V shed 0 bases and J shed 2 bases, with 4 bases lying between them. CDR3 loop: CASSLASNYGYTF. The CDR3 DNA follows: TGTGCCAGCAGCTTAGCCAGCAACTATGGCTACACCTTC.

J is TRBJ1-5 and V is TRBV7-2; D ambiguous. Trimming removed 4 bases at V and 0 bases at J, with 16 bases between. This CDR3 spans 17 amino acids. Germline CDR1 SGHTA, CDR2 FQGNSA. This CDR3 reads CASSSEAGLLSNQPQHF. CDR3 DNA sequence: TGTGCCAGCAGCTCCGAAGCGGGCCTTCTTAGCAATCAGCCCCAGCATTTT.

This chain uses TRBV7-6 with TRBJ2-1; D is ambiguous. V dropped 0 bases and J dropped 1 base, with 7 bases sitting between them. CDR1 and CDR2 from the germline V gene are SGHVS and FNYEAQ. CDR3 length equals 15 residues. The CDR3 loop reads CASSLALGSYNEQFF. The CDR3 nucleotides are TGTGCCAGCAGCTTAGCCCTAGGGTCCTACAATGAGCAGTTCTTC. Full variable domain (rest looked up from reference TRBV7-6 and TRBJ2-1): GAGVSQSPRYKVTKRGQDVALRCDPISGHVSLYWYRQALGQGPEFLTYFNYEAQQDKSGLPNDRFSAERPEGSISTLTIQRTEQRDSAMYRCASSLALGSYNEQFFGPGTRLTVL.

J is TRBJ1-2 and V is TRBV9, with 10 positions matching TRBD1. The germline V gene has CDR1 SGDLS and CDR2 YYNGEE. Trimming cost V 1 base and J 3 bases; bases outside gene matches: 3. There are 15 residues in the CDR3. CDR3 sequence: CASSVMTGGDYGYTF. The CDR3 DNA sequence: TGTGCCAGCAGCGTAATGACAGGGGGCGACTATGGCTACACCTTC. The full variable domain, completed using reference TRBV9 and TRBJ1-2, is DSGVTQTPKHLITATGQRVTLRCSPRSGDLSVYWYQQSLDQGLQFLIQYYNGEERAKGNILERFSAQQFPDLHSELNLSSLELGDSALYFCASSVMTGGDYGYTFGSGTRLTVV.